The 8 T cell receptor beta chains listed next were all sequenced from one sample in a study of neurological immune-mediated disorders. TCRdb used MiXCR to reprocess the 5' RACE reads, holding one entry per CDR3 protein. Here the sample spans 50,000 to 65,000 distinct CDR3 sequences, approximately 3.9% being singletons. Input material: PBMCs. These TCRs come from a man aged 25 to 40 with multiple sclerosis.

This clonotype is medium-sized (0.01 to 0.1%) by share. The chain employs TRBV7-2 and TRBJ2-7; D may be TRBD2 (5 bases). Germline values: CDR1 SGHTA, CDR2 FQGNSA. The ends were cut back, 5 bases at V and 7 bases at J, with 12 bases in the middle. This CDR3 contains 12 residues. The CDR3 coding sequence is TGTGCCAGCAGCCTAAGGACGGGAGAGCAGTACTTC. Its protein is CASSLRTGEQYF.

This clonotype has at least ten counts. Sequence at one end of the junction differs from germline and may be a read error. The chain links TRBV2 to TRBJ1-5; 7 nucleotides line up with TRBD1. Germline V gene lookup returns CDR1 SNHLY and CDR2 FYNNEI. The length of the CDR3 is 15 residues. The CDR3 is CASIPDRVSNQPQNF. For the CDR3, the DNA is TGTGCCAGCATTCCAGACAGGGTCAGCAATCAGCCCCAGAATTTT.

Ten or more counts support this clonotype. The rearrangement uses TRBV20-1 and TRBJ1-1; TRBD1 is a possible D gene (5 bases). The CDR3 is made up of 15 amino acids. Germline V lookup: CDR1 DFQATT, CDR2 SNEGSKA (reference sequence). Trimming cost V 6 bases and J 4 bases, with 21 bases left between them. This chain's CDR3 is CSAQNARGGTTEAFF. DNA of the CDR3: TGCAGTGCCCAAAACGCGCGGGGGGGGACCACTGAAGCTTTCTTT.

The table lists this clonotype with many counts. This rearrangement joins TRBV2 to TRBJ1-2; TRBD1 is a possible D gene (6 bases). The CDR3 length is 14 residues. The V end was cut by 1 base, the J end by 4 bases, with 10 bases between. The germline V gene encodes CDR1 SNHLY and CDR2 FYNNEI. CDR3 region: CASSEGQVLYGYTF. In DNA form, the CDR3 reads TGTGCCAGCAGTGAAGGACAGGTCCTCTATGGCTACACCTTC.

This clonotype was detected many times. The chain joins TRBV3-1 to TRBJ1-1, with D perhaps TRBD1 (5 bases). Germline V gives CDR1 LGHDT, CDR2 YNNKEL (reference sequence). This CDR3 is 11 amino acids long. Trimming cost V 5 bases and J 7 bases, with 8 bases left between them. CDR3 coding DNA: TGTGCCAGCAGCGCCACAGGTGAAGCTTTCTTT. This encodes CASSATGEAFF.

In this sample, this clonotype turned up many times. The chain employs TRBV6-1 and TRBJ1-1; D is uncertain. V was pared by 4 bases and J by 6 bases, with 12 bases between. CDR1 is MNHNS, CDR2 SASEGT, per germline. The CDR3 has 13 amino acids. The CDR3 region has the DNA TGTGCCAGCAGTGGGGTTGTGGAGTCTGAAGCTTTCTTT. Translation: CASSGVVESEAFF.

This clonotype was recorded many times. The V gene is TRBV9, the J gene TRBJ1-6; the match to TRBD1 covers 8 bases. Losses at the gene ends were 3 bases for V and 5 bases for J; bases not matched to a gene: 4. The CDR3 sequence is 15 residues long. Looked up from germline, CDR1 is SGDLS and CDR2 is YYNGEE. Here the CDR3 DNA reads TGTGCCAGCAGCGCCGGACAGGGAAATAATTCACCCCTCCACTTT. Translation: CASSAGQGNNSPLHF.

Many counts were recorded for this clonotype. The chain joins TRBV7-9 to TRBJ2-1; TRBD2 aligns across 9 bases. V lost 4 bases to trimming and J lost 3 bases; unmatched junction nucleotides: 4. This CDR3 is built from 15 residues. From germline, CDR1 is SEHNR and CDR2 FQNEAQ (reference sequence). The CDR3 DNA is TGTGCCAGCAGCTACAGACTAGCGGTCTACAATGAGCAGTTCTTC. Its translation is CASSYRLAVYNEQFF.